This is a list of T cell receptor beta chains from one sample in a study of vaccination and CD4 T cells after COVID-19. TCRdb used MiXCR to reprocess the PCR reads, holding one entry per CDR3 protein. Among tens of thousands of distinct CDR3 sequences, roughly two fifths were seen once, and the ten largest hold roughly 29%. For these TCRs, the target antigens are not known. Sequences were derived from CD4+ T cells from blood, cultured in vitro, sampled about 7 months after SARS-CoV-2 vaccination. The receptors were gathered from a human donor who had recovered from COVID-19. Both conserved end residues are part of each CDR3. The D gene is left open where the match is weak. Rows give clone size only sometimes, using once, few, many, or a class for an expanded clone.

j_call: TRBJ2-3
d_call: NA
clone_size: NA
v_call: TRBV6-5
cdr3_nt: TGTGCCAGCAGTTCAACCCTGGGGCCTGGAGATACGCAGTATTTT
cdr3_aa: CASSSTLGPGDTQYF

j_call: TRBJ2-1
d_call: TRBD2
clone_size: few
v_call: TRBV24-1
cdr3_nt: TGTGCCACCGGTAGGGGTAGCGGGACCAATGAGCAGTTCTTC
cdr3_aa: CATGRGSGTNEQFF

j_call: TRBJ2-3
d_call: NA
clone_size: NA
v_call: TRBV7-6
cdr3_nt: TGTGCCAGCAGCTTACGTCCAAGCGGCGACACAGATACGCAGTATTTT
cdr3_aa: CASSLRPSGDTDTQYF

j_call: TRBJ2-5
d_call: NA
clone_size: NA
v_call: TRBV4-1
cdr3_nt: TGCGCCAGCAGCCGCGGAGCAGGGGAAGAGACCCAGTACTTC
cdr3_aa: CASSRGAGEETQYF

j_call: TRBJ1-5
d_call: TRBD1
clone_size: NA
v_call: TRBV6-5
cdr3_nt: TGTGCCAGCAGTTACCTAGGACAGGCGAATCAGCCCCAGCATTTT
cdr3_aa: CASSYLGQANQPQHF

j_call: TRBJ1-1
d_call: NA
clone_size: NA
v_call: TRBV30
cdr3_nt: TGTGCCTGGAGTGCCCTAGGGGGGGGCGCCTACACTGAAGCTTTCTTT
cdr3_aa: CAWSALGGGAYTEAFF

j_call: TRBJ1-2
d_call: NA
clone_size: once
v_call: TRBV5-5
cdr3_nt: TGTGCCAGCAGCTTGTTACGGGATTTGGGCTATGGCTACACCTTC
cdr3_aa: CASSLLRDLGYGYTF

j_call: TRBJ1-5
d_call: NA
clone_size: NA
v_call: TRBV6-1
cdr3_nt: TGTGCCAGCAGTCGCAGGGTAAATCAGCCCCAGCATTTT
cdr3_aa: CASSRRVNQPQHF

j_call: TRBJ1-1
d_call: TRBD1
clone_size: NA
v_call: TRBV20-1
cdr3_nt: TGCAGTGCCCGGGGACAGCTAGCTACTGAAGCTTTCTTT
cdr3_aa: CSARGQLATEAFF

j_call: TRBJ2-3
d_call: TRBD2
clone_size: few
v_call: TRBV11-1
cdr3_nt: TGTGCCAGCAGCTTACGCCCTAGCGGAACTAGCACAGATACGCAGTATTTT
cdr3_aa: CASSLRPSGTSTDTQYF

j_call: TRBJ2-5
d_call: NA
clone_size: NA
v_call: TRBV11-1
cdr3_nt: TGTGCCAGCAGCTCCATCGGAATACTGCAAGAGACCCAGTACTTC
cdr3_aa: CASSSIGILQETQYF

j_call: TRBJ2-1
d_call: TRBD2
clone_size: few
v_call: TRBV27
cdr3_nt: TGTGCCAGCAGTTTACTCGCGGGAGGGGGTCAGCAGTTCTTC
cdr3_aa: CASSLLAGGGQQFF

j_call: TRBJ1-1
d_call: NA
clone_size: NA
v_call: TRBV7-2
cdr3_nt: TGTGCCAGCAGCCCGGGGGCTGCGAACACTGAAGCTTTCTTT
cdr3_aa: CASSPGAANTEAFF

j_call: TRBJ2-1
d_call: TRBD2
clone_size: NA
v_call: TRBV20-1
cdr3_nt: TGCAGTGCTAGTCGTAGCGGGAGTCTGAATGAGCAGTTCTTC
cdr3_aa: CSASRSGSLNEQFF

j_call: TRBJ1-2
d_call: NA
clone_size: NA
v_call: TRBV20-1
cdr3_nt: TGCAGTGCTAGAGATCGGGCAGGCGTTAACTATGGCTACACCTTC
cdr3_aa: CSARDRAGVNYGYTF

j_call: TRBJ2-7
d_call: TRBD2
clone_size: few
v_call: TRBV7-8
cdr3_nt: TGTGCCAGCAGCTTTGCGGGAGGGAGCTCCTACGAGCAGTACTTC
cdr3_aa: CASSFAGGSSYEQYF

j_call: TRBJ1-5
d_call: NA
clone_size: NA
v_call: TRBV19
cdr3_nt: TGTGCCAGTAGTTCTATCAGGGGCCAAGAGGTTAGCAATCAGCCCCAGCATTTT
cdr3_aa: CASSSIRGQEVSNQPQHF

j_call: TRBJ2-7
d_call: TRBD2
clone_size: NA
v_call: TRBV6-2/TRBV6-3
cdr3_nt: TGTGCCAGCAGTTACGGGACTAGCGGGAGCCGGGAGCAGTACTTC
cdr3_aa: CASSYGTSGSREQYF

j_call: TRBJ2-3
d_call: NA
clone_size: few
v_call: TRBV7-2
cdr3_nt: TGTGCCAGCAGCCAGGGTTGGGCAGATACGCAGTATTTT
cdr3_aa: CASSQGWADTQYF

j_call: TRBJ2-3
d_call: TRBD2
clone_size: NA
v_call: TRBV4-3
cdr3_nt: TGCGCCAGCAGCCAAGTATCGGCGGGAGGGCCGAGAGATACGCAGTATTTT
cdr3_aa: CASSQVSAGGPRDTQYF

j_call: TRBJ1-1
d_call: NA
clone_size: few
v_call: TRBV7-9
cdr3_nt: TGTGCCAGCAGCTTAGCTTTGACAGGTTGGATGAACACTGAAGCTTTCTTT
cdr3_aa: CASSLALTGWMNTEAFF

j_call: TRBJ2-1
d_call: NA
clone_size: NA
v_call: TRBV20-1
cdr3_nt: TGCAGTGCTTCAGCGGCCTCGGGGTACCAGTTCTTC
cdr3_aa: CSASAASGYQFF

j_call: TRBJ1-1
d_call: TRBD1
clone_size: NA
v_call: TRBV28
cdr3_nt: TGTGCCAGCAGTACCGACAGGGGTTGGAACACTGAAGCTTTCTTT
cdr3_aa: CASSTDRGWNTEAFF